Here is one T cell receptor beta chain with its context. Its target antigen remains unknown. No quality values exist for individual bases; no much larger clone is one base distant. Patients with a history of autoimmune disease or receiving systemic immunosuppression were excluded from the trial. Peripheral blood for TCR sequencing was collected from all dose cohorts at baseline, on cycle 4 day 1, and on cycle 7 day 1. Samples came from an open-label, multicenter, first-in-human phase I dose-escalation trial of ivuxolimab. Adults with locally advanced or metastatic melanoma, renal cell, hepatocellular, or head and neck squamous cell carcinoma were enrolled in the trial. Before TCR sequencing, CD4+ T cells and CD8+ T cells were sorted from peripheral blood as separate populations. The data originate from a study of OX40 agonist ivuxolimab in advanced cancers. With regard to the full study: Ivuxolimab was a fully human IgG2 agonistic monoclonal antibody targeting the costimulatory receptor OX40 (CD134). Three dose-escalation patients achieved partial responses, one with hepatocellular carcinoma and two with cutaneous melanoma. Patients were allowed to have had prior anti-PD-1, anti-PD-L1 or anti-CTLA-4 therapy, and roughly 40% of the dose-escalation patients had been treated with checkpoint inhibitors. The paper covers the monotherapy dose-escalation part of the phase I ivuxolimab trial, which included N of about 56 patients. Intravenous ivuxolimab was administered to patients every 2 weeks at six dose levels: 0.01, 0.1, 0.3, 1.5, 3 and 10 mg/kg. The dose-escalation cohort was 82.7% male with a mean age of about 60 years, ranging from 23 to 79. The point of sequencing TCRbeta in the periphery was to test whether ivuxolimab changed TCR sequence diversity and drove clonal T-cell expansion. Of the approximately 50 dose-escalation patients, hepatocellular carcinoma was present in roughly 19, melanoma in approximately 15, renal cell carcinoma in 9 and head and neck cancer in 9.

Findings and caveats that apply to the study as a whole: In the 0.1-3.0 mg/kg groups, partial responders were among the patients with the lowest normalized peripheral clonal expansion, particularly in CD8+ T cells. Low levels of normalized T-cell clonal expansion were also seen in some patients who did not respond. At doses from 0.1 to 3.0 mg/kg, clonal expansion was seen in both CD4+ and CD8+ blood T cells between baseline and week 6. On average, CD8+ T cells showed more expanded clones than CD4+ T cells after ivuxolimab. The antigen specificity of the clonally expanded peripheral T cells was not determined.

For sequencing of the TCRbeta CDR3 region, genomic DNA was extracted from the sorted cells. The immunoSEQ Assay was used for sequencing of TCRbeta CDR3 regions. What TCRdb holds here is the immuneACCESS table cut down to in-frame rearrangements. Part of the clones is not present; checked against another copy, under half of the missing clones reflect an unresolved V gene, and the others are unexplained. Here the sample has around 80,000 clones; approximately 85% occur a single time. The ten largest clones capture 2% to 2.5% of the sample. This clonotype was sampled from an adult with an advanced solid tumor such as melanoma, head and neck, liver or kidney cancer. Here the sequenced sample was CD4+ or CD8+ T cells sorted from blood, taken in a trial of the OX40 agonist ivuxolimab.

The CDR3 loop reads CASPRDRNEQYF. The sequenced DNA: TGTGCCAGCCCCCGGGACAGAAACGAGCAGTACTTC. This chain joins TRBV27 to TRBJ2-7; 7 junctional bases match TRBD1. As encoded in the germline V gene (reference sequence), CDR1 is MNHEY while CDR2 is SMNVEV. The CDR3 numbers 12 residues from cysteine through phenylalanine. Kept here is only the CDR3 DNA, which spans 36 bases and is read in frame from base 1. The germline V end is reduced by 8 bases and the J end by 5 bases; junction bases left unmatched: 6.